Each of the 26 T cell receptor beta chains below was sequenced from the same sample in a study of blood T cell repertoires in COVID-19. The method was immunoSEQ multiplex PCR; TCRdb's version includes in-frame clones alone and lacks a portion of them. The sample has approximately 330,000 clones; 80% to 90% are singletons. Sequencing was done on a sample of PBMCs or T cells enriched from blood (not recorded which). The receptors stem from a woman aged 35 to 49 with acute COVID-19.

The CDR3 here is CASSRNRGLAGYTF. CDR3 nucleotide sequence: TGTGCCAGCAGCCGTAACAGGGGGCTGGCTGGCTACACCTTC. This sequence joins TRBV5-8 and TRBJ1-2; TRBD1 matches 9 bases. The CDR3 consists of 14 residues. The V gene's germline CDR1 is SGHTS and CDR2 YDEGEE. After removal of 4 bases from V and 7 bases from J, the junction contained 8 bases not matched to a gene.

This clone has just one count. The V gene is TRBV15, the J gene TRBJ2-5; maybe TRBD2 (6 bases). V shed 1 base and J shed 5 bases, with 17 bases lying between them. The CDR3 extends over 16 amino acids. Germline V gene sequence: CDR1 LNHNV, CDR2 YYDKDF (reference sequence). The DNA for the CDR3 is TGTGCCACCAGCAGAGGGGCGGGGCACCTGGGGGAGACCCAGTACTTC. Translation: CATSRGAGHLGETQYF.

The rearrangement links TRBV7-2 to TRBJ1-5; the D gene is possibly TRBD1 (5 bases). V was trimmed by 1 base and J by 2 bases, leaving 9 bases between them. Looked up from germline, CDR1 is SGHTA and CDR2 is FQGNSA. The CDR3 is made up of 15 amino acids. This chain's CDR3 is CASSLEGFGNQPQHF. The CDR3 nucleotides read TGTGCCAGCAGCTTAGAGGGGTTTGGCAATCAGCCCCAGCATTTT.

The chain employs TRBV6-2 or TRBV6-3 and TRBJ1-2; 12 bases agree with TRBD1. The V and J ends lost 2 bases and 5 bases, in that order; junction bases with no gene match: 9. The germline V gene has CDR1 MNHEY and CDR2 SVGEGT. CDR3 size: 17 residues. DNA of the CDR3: TGTGCCAGCAGTTACCACAATCCGGGACAGGGGGCTTATGGCTACACCTTC. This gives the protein CASSYHNPGQGAYGYTF.

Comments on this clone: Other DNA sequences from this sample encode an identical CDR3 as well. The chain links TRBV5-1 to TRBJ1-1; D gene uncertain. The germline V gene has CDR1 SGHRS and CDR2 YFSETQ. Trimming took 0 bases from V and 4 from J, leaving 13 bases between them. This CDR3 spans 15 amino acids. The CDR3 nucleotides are TGCGCCAGCAGCTTGGCCGCGGCGGGCGGCACTGAAGCTTTCTTT. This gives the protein CASSLAAAGGTEAFF.

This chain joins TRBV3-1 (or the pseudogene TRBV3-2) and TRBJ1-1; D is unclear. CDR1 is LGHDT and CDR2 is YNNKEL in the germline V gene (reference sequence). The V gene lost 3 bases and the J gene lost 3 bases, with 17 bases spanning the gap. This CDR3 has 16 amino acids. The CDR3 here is CASSHLRFGGHTEAFF. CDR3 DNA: TGTGCCAGCAGCCACCTAAGATTTGGAGGGCACACTGAAGCTTTCTTT.

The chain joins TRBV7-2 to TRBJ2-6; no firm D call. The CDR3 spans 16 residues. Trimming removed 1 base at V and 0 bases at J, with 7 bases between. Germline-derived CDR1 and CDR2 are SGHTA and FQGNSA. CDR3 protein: CASSLGTSSGANVLTF. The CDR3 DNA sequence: TGTGCCAGCAGCTTAGGCACCAGCTCTGGGGCCAACGTCCTGACTTTC.

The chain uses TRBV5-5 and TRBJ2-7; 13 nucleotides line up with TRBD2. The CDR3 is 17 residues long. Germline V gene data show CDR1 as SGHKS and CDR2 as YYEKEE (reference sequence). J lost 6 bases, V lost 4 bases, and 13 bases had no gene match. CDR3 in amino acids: CASSVTAGTSGTSEQYF. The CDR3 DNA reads TGTGCCAGCAGCGTGACCGCCGGGACTAGCGGGACCTCCGAGCAGTACTTC.

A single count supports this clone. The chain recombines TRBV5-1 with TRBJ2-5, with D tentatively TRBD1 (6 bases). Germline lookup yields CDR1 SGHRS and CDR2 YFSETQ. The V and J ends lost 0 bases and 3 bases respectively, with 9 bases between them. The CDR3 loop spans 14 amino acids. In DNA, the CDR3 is TGCGCCAGCAGCTTGGCCGGGACAAAAGAGACCCAGTACTTC. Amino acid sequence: CASSLAGTKETQYF. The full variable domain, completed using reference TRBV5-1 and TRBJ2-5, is KAGVTQTPRYLIKTRGQQVTLSCSPISGHRSVSWYQQTPGQGLQFLFEYFSETQRNKGNFPGRFSGRQFSNSRSEMNVSTLELGDSALYLCASSLAGTKETQYFGPGTRLLVL.

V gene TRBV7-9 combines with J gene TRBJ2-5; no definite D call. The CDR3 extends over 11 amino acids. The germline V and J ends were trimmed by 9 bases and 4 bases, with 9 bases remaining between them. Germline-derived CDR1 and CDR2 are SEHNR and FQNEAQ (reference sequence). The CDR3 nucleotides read TGTGCCAGTCGGGTCGGAGAGACCCAGTACTTC. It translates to CASRVGETQYF.

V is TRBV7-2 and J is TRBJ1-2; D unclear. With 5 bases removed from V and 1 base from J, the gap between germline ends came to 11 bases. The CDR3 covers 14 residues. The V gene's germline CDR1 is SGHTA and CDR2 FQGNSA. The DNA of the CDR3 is TGTGCCAGCAGCCCCCCAGGCCTTAACTATGGCTACACCTTC. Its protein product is CASSPPGLNYGYTF.

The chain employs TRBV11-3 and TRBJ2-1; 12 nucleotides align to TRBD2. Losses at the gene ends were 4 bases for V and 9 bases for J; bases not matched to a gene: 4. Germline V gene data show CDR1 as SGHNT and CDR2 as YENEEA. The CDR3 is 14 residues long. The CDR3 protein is CASSSPGLAGEQFF. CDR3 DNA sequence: TGTGCCAGCAGCTCCCCGGGACTAGCGGGTGAGCAGTTCTTC.

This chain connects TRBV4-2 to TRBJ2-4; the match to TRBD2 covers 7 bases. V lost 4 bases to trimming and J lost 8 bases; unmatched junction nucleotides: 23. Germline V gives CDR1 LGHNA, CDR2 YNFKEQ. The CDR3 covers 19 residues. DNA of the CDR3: TGTGCCAGCAGCCGAGCCCTCCGAAGGGTGAACGGGGGGACCTACATTCAGTACTTC. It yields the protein CASSRALRRVNGGTYIQYF.

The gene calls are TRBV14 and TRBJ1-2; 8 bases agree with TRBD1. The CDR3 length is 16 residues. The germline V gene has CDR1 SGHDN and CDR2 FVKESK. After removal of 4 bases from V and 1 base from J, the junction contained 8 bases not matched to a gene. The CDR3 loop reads CASSPNPGQVNYGYTF. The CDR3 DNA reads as TGTGCCAGCAGCCCAAATCCGGGACAGGTTAACTATGGCTACACCTTC.

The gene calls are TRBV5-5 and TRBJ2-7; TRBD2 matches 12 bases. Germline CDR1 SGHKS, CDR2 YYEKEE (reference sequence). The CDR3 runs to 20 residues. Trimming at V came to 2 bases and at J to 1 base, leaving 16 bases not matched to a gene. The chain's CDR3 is CASSLPTSGSFRSRSYEQYF. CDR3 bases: TGTGCCAGCAGCTTACCGACTAGCGGGAGCTTTCGCTCAAGATCCTACGAGCAGTACTTC.

CDR3 in amino acids: CSVELAGREQFF. CDR3 bases: TGCAGCGTTGAATTAGCGGGAAGGGAGCAGTTCTTC. The chain combines TRBV29-1 with TRBJ2-1; 8 bases are shared with TRBD2. With V trimmed by 2 bases and J by 10 bases, 4 bases remained unmatched. Germline V gene data show CDR1 as SQVTM and CDR2 as ANQGSEA. The CDR3 has 12 amino acids.

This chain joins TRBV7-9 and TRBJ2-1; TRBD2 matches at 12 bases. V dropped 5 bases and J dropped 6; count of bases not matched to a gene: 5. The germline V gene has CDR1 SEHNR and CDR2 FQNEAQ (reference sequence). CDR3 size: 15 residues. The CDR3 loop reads CASSPSGGGPNEQFF. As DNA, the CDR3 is TGTGCCAGCAGCCCTAGCGGGGGGGGACCCAATGAGCAGTTCTTC.

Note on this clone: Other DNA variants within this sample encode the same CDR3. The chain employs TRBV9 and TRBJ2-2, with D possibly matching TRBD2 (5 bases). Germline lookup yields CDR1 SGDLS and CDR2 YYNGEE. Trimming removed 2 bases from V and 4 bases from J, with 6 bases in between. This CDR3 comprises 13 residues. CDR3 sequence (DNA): TGTGCCAGCAGCGTGGGGAGCACCGGGGAGCTGTTTTTT. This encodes CASSVGSTGELFF.

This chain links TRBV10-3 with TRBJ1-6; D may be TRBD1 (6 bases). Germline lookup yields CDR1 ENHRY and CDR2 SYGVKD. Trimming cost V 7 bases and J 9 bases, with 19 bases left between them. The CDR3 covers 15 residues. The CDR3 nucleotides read TGTGCCATCACTCAGGGGCGACCCCAGGGTTCACCCCTCCACTTT. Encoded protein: CAITQGRPQGSPLHF.

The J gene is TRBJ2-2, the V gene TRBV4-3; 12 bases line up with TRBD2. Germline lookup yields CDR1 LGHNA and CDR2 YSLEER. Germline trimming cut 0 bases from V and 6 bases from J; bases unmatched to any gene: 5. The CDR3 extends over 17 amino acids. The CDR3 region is CASSQDWASGGAGELFF. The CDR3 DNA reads TGCGCCAGCAGCCAAGATTGGGCTAGCGGGGGGGCCGGGGAGCTGTTTTTT.

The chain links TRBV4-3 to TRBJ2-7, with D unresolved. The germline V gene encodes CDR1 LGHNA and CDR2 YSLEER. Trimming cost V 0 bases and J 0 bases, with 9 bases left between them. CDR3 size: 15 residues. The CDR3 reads CASSQEVRSSYEQYF. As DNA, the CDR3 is TGCGCCAGCAGCCAAGAGGTTAGGAGCTCCTACGAGCAGTACTTC.

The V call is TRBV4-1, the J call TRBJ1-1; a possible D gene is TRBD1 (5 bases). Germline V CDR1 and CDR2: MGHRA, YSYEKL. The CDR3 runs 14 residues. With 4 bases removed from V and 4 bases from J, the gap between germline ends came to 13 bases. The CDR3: CASSPQPRGTEAFF. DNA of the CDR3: TGCGCCAGCAGCCCCCAACCTAGGGGCACTGAAGCTTTCTTT.

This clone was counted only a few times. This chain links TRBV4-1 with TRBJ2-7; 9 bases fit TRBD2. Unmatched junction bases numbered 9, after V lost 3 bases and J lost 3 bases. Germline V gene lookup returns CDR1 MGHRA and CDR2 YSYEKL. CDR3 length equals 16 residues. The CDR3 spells CASSQALAGLVYEQYF. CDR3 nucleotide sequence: TGCGCCAGCAGCCAGGCCCTAGCGGGACTAGTCTACGAGCAGTACTTC.

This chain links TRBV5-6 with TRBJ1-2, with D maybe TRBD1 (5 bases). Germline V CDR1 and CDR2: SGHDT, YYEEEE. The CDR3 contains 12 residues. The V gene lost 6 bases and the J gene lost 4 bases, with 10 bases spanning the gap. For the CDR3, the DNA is TGTGCCAGCACCGGGACTCTCTATGGCTACACCTTC. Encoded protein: CASTGTLYGYTF.

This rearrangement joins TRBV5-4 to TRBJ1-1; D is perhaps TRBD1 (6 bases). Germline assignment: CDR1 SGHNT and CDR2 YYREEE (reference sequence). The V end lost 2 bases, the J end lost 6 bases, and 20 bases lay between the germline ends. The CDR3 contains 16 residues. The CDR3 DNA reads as TGTGCCAGCAGCTTAAATGCGGGGGCGGGAGGGGCTGAAGCTTTCTTT. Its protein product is CASSLNAGAGGAEAFF. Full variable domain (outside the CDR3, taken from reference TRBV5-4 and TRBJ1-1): ETGVTQSPTHLIKTRGQQVTLRCSSQSGHNTVSWYQQALGQGPQFIFQYYREEENGRGNFPPRFSGLQFPNYSSELNVNALELDDSALYLCASSLNAGAGGAEAFFGQGTRLTVV.

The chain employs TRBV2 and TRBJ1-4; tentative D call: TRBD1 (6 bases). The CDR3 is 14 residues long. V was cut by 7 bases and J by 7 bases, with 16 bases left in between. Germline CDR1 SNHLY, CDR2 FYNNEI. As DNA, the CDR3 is TGTGCCAGCACCCTGTCGGCAGGGGTTGAAAAACTGTTTTTT. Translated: CASTLSAGVEKLFF.